This TCR beta chain was sequenced in a study of Ad26.COV2.S vaccination and SARS-CoV-2 variants. The wider study: The study gave Ad26.COV2.S intramuscularly, once or twice 56 days apart.

Turning to this clone: Its antigen is currently unknown.

Here immunoSEQ multiplex PCR was the method, and the copy in TCRdb shows in-frame clones only, minus some. The data show 440,000 or so clones, about 90% seen once. Regarding treatment: about 20 received Ad26.COV2.S at low or high dose, single or two shots; 5 received placebo; per-sample allocation not given. Each sample was drawn 63 days after the first injection (of vaccine or placebo). At a Boston site, the person donating was an adult of 18-55 years. Study-wide results and caveats: People given the vaccine had a wider spike-specific TCR breadth than placebo recipients did.

This specimen was peripheral blood, taken in a trial of Ad26.COV2.S vaccine versus placebo. The TCR was taken from a person between 18 and 65 years old who received the Ad26.COV2.S COVID-19 vaccine or a placebo.

The CDR3 region is CASSLGLRTGELFF. CDR3 coding DNA: TGTGCCAGCAGCCTGGGACTCCGCACCGGGGAGCTGTTTTTT. V usage is TRBV7-9 and J usage is TRBJ2-2; maybe TRBD2 (6 bases). Between the trimmed V and J ends, which lost 5 bases and 4 bases, there was a span of 11 bases. Per germline, CDR1 SEHNR and CDR2 FQNEAQ (reference sequence). The CDR3 is 14 residues long. Variable domain in full (rest from reference TRBV7-9 and TRBJ2-2): DTGVSQNPRHKITKRGQNVTFRCDPISEHNRLYWYRQTLGQGPEFLTYFQNEAQLEKSRLLSDRFSAERPKGSFSTLEIQRTEQGDSAMYLCASSLGLRTGELFFGEGSRLTVL.